The 21 T cell receptor beta chains below come from one sample, sequenced in a study of shared clonotypes between healthy human individuals. TCRdb's copy holds only in-frame clones and misses some; the assay was immunoSEQ multiplex PCR. The repertoire holds 1 million to 1.2 million clones, with 77% as singletons. The specimen sequenced was memory CD4+ T cells from PBMCs. The subset denotes: CD45RA-negative fraction. These receptors came from a man younger than 35 in good health. Some clones in this sample may be carry-over from other donors' samples.

The chain couples TRBV18 to TRBJ2-3; 15 bases line up with TRBD2. The CDR3 is 18 residues long. Germline V gene data show CDR1 as KGHSH and CDR2 as LQKENI. Unmatched junction bases numbered 6, after V lost 3 bases and J lost 2 bases. DNA for the CDR3: TGTGCCAGCTCACCTCCCGGGACTAGCGGGAGGTTCACAGATACGCAGTATTTT. The encoded protein is CASSPPGTSGRFTDTQYF.

The V call is TRBV13, the J call TRBJ1-2, with a possible D match to TRBD1 (5 bases). Looked up from germline, CDR1 is PRHDT and CDR2 is FYEKMQ (reference sequence). This CDR3 is built from 15 residues. V lost 4 bases and J lost 4, with 16 bases in between. CDR3: CASSSDSRNLYGYTF. The CDR3 region has the DNA TGTGCCAGCAGCTCTGACAGTAGAAACCTCTATGGCTACACCTTC.

The chain carries TRBV5-1 and TRBJ2-2, with 13 positions matching TRBD2. Germline assignment: CDR1 SGHRS and CDR2 YFSETQ. V trimming: 5 bases; J trimming: 2 bases; junction bases outside the gene matches: 9. The CDR3 totals 18 residues. CDR3 sequence: CASSRQGLAGTNTGELFF. The CDR3 region has the DNA TGCGCCAGCAGTCGGCAGGGACTAGCGGGGACTAACACCGGGGAGCTGTTTTTT. Using reference TRBV5-1 and TRBJ2-2 for the parts outside the CDR3, the full variable domain is KAGVTQTPRYLIKTRGQQVTLSCSPISGHRSVSWYQQTPGQGLQFLFEYFSETQRNKGNFPGRFSGRQFSNSRSEMNVSTLELGDSALYLCASSRQGLAGTNTGELFFGEGSRLTVL.

The chain recombines TRBV10-3 with TRBJ1-2; D uncertain. CDR3 size: 13 residues. The ends were cut back, 4 bases at V and 6 bases at J, with 12 bases in the middle. CDR1 is ENHRY and CDR2 is SYGVKD in the germline V gene. For the CDR3, the DNA is TGTGCCATCAGTGCCCTCGGTGAAGATGGCTACACCTTC. Its translation is CAISALGEDGYTF.

The chain recombines TRBV29-1 with TRBJ1-4, with D possibly TRBD1 on 6 matching bases. Germline CDR1 SQVTM, CDR2 ANQGSEA. V was pared by 4 bases and J by 4 bases, with 10 bases between. The CDR3 is 13 amino acids. CDR3 coding DNA: TGCAGCGTTGGGACAGACCTTAATGAAAAACTGTTTTTT. Amino acids: CSVGTDLNEKLFF.

The V gene is TRBV4-3, the J gene TRBJ1-1; the D gene is possibly TRBD1 (5 bases). Trimming cost V 0 bases and J 1 base, with 21 bases left between them. The germline V gene has CDR1 LGHNA and CDR2 YSLEER. CDR3 size: 19 residues. CDR3 sequence: CASSQDLGAGRFSNTEAFF. For the CDR3, the DNA is TGCGCCAGCAGCCAAGACCTCGGGGCCGGCAGATTTTCGAACACTGAAGCTTTCTTT.

In regard to this clone: The sample carries other DNA sequences with the same CDR3. The chain carries TRBV6-1 and TRBJ1-1; 7 bases map to TRBD1. This CDR3 contains 13 residues. V dropped 3 bases and J dropped 5; count of bases not matched to a gene: 3. The germline gives CDR1 MNHNS, CDR2 SASEGT. The CDR3 nucleotides are TGTGCCAGCAGTGATCAGGGGGGGACTGAAGCTTTCTTT. It is translated as CASSDQGGTEAFF.

The chain combines TRBV10-1 with TRBJ1-1; D perhaps matches TRBD1 (5 bases). Germline V lookup: CDR1 WNHNN, CDR2 SYGVQD (reference sequence). The length of the CDR3 is 14 residues. V lost 0 bases, J lost 10 bases, and 15 bases lay in between. CDR3 region: CASSESLAGTTAFF. CDR3 DNA sequence: TGCGCCAGCAGTGAGTCGTTGGCAGGGACGACAGCTTTCTTT.

Concerning this clone itself: Other DNA sequences from this sample encode an identical CDR3 as well. The chain employs TRBV7-3 and TRBJ2-2; D remains unclear. This CDR3 spans 13 amino acids. V was clipped by 5 bases and J by 2 bases, with 6 bases between them. CDR1 is SGHTA, CDR2 FQGTGA, per germline. This CDR3 reads CASSRSNTGELFF. The CDR3 DNA sequence: TGTGCCAGCAGCCGATCAAACACCGGGGAGCTGTTTTTT.

The rearrangement joins TRBV18 to TRBJ1-2, with TRBD1 matching 11 bases. This CDR3 contains 15 residues. The ends lost 3 bases at V and 8 bases at J; junction bases unmatched: 8. Germline CDR1 is KGHSH and CDR2 is LQKENI. The DNA for the CDR3 is TGTGCCAGCTCACCCGCGGACAGGGGGCGTCGAGGCTACACCTTC. Translated: CASSPADRGRRGYTF.

J is TRBJ1-4 and V is TRBV28; D may be TRBD1 (5 bases). With 4 bases removed from V and 4 bases from J, the gap between germline ends came to 13 bases. The CDR3 runs 15 residues. The germline CDR1 and CDR2 sequences are MDHEN and SYDVKM. CDR3 nucleotide sequence: TGTGCCAGCAGTTACCCGGGACGGTATAATGAAAAACTGTTTTTT. Protein: CASSYPGRYNEKLFF.

The chain recombines TRBV7-2 with TRBJ1-2; TRBD1 aligns across 7 bases. V was clipped by 0 bases and J by 2 bases; unmatched bases: 0. The CDR3 is 14 amino acids. Per germline, CDR1 SGHTA and CDR2 FQGNSA. In DNA, the CDR3 is TGTGCCAGCAGCTTAGCCAGGGGGAACTATGGCTACACCTTC. Translation gives CASSLARGNYGYTF. Looking up the rest from reference TRBV7-2 and TRBJ1-2 gives the full variable domain: GAGVSQSPSNKVTEKGKDVELRCDPISGHTALYWYRQSLGQGLEFLIYFQGNSAPDKSGLPSDRFSAERTGGSVSTLTIQRTQQEDSAVYLCASSLARGNYGYTFGSGTRLTVV.

The CDR3 nucleotides read TGTGCCAGCAGCCCCCCCCCAGTAGGGGATACGCAGTATTTT. It codes for CASSPPPVGDTQYF. The V and J genes are TRBV7-9 and TRBJ2-3; D is unresolved. V gave up 5 bases and J gave up 6 bases, with 15 bases separating them. Germline V gives CDR1 SEHNR, CDR2 FQNEAQ (reference sequence). The CDR3 is 14 residues long.

This chain links TRBV18 with TRBJ2-3; no definite D call. Looked up from germline, CDR1 is KGHSH and CDR2 is LQKENI. The CDR3 consists of 14 residues. The V gene lost 3 bases and the J gene lost 6 bases, with 13 bases spanning the gap. The CDR3 sequence is CASSPTPGEDTQYF. CDR3 nucleotides: TGTGCCAGCTCACCTACCCCCGGCGAGGATACGCAGTATTTT.

CDR3 DNA: TGTGCCAGCAGCTTAGCGGGAGGTGATGGGGAGCAGTACTTC. Protein sequence: CASSLAGGDGEQYF. The chain recombines TRBV7-9 with TRBJ2-7; tentatively, D is TRBD2 (6 bases). V was cut by 0 bases and J by 7 bases, with 13 bases left in between. The CDR3 is made up of 14 amino acids. Germline-derived CDR1 and CDR2 are SEHNR and FQNEAQ (reference sequence).

This clone was recorded only once. This chain joins TRBV7-3 and TRBJ2-1; D possibly corresponds to TRBD2 (6 bases). The germline V and J ends were trimmed by 4 bases and 4 bases, with 11 bases remaining between them. In germline, CDR1 is SGHTA, CDR2 FQGTGA. This CDR3 has 14 residues. The CDR3 nucleotides are TGTGCCAGCAGCTCTGGGACTTTGTACAATGAGCAGTTCTTC. Encoded protein: CASSSGTLYNEQFF.

This clone occurred a few times. The chain links TRBV5-4 to TRBJ1-1, with 10 bases fitting TRBD1. This CDR3 region has 15 residues. Trimming removed 3 bases from V and 12 bases from J; junction bases left unmatched: 14. The germline gives CDR1 SGHNT, CDR2 YYREEE (reference sequence). The CDR3 nucleotides are TGTGCCAGCAGCTCGGGACAGGGGACGCGGAAAATTTCTTTCTTT. Residues: CASSSGQGTRKISFF.

This chain connects TRBV5-4 to TRBJ2-5; possibly TRBD1 for D (5 bases). The V and J ends lost 0 bases and 5 bases respectively, with 11 bases between them. The CDR3 is 14 residues long. Germline loops: CDR1 SGHNT, CDR2 YYREEE (reference sequence). The CDR3 region has the DNA TGTGCCAGCAGCTTGGGGGGCAGGGCGGAGACCCAGTACTTC. It is translated as CASSLGGRAETQYF.

This clone occurred a few times. The chain links TRBV2 to TRBJ2-7, with D possibly matching TRBD1 (5 bases). This CDR3 has 13 amino acids. V lost 3 bases and J 4 bases, leaving 10 bases between the germline ends. Looked up from germline, CDR1 is SNHLY and CDR2 is FYNNEI. DNA of the CDR3: TGTGCCAGCAGTGACAAGGGGTCGTACGAGCAGTACTTC. This encodes CASSDKGSYEQYF.

This chain connects TRBV4-1 to TRBJ2-7; 7 bases are shared with TRBD2. The germline V gene encodes CDR1 MGHRA and CDR2 YSYEKL. CDR3 length equals 13 residues. The J segment lost 5 bases and the V segment lost 4 bases, leaving 5 bases of the junction unmatched. The CDR3 protein is CASSLRAGDEQYF. The CDR3 nucleotides are TGCGCCAGCAGCCTTAGGGCGGGGGACGAGCAGTACTTC.

Regarding this clone: A much larger clone lies one base from this, so it may be a read error. The rearrangement uses TRBV11-3 and TRBJ2-7; maybe TRBD2 (6 bases). The CDR3 sequence is 11 residues long. V was clipped by 5 bases and J by 4 bases, with 6 bases between them. Germline assignment: CDR1 SGHNT and CDR2 YENEEA. Here the CDR3 reads CASSRGYEQYF. The CDR3 region has the DNA TGTGCCAGCAGCCGGGGGTACGAGCAGTACTTC.